Listed below are T cell receptor beta chains from one sample, sequenced in a study of cytomegalovirus exposure and HLA in healthy donors. Profiling relied on immunoSEQ multiplex PCR, and the TCRdb table lists in-frame clones only, not all of them. The sample consists of about 190,000 clones, around 79% of them appearing once. Sequencing used PBMCs. Receptors originate from a woman in her late teens or twenties in good health and CMV-seronegative. Both conserved end residues are part of each CDR3. The D gene is left open where the match is weak. The listing skips clone size in some rows; elsewhere it reads once, few, many or a size class.

V gene	J gene	clone size	D gene	CDR3 protein	CDR3 DNA
TRBV30	TRBJ2-7	NA	NA	CAWSSQGIEQYF	TGTGCCTGGAGTTCACAGGGAATCGAGCAGTACTTC
TRBV28	TRBJ1-1	NA	TRBD1	CASSYREGQGDTEAFF	TGTGCCAGCAGTTATCGGGAGGGACAGGGAGACACTGAAGCTTTCTTT
TRBV5-6	TRBJ2-1	NA	TRBD1	CASSPGTGANEQFF	TGTGCCAGCAGCCCCGGGACAGGGGCCAATGAGCAGTTCTTC
TRBV28	TRBJ1-3	NA	NA	CASSSRGLAHSGNTIYF	TGTGCCAGCAGTTCCAGGGGATTAGCCCACTCTGGAAACACCATATATTTT
TRBV5-6	TRBJ2-1	NA	NA	CASSLKRSSYNEQFF	TGTGCCAGCAGCTTAAAACGGAGCTCCTACAATGAGCAGTTCTTC
TRBV30	TRBJ2-3	NA	NA	CAWSREQGVMKLSDTQYF	TGTGCCTGGAGTAGGGAACAGGGTGTGATGAAACTTTCAGATACGCAGTATTTT
TRBV9	TRBJ2-1	NA	TRBD2	CASSVVQGLAGSEQFF	TGTGCCAGCAGCGTAGTTCAGGGACTAGCGGGTAGTGAGCAGTTCTTC
TRBV6-5	TRBJ2-2	NA	NA	CASRRQALNTGELFF	TGTGCCAGCAGACGACAGGCGTTGAACACCGGGGAGCTGTTTTTT
TRBV12-5	TRBJ2-3	NA	NA	CASGSTDTQYF	TGTGCTAGTGGTTCGACAGATACGCAGTATTTT
TRBV6-5	TRBJ1-2	NA	NA	CASSSRGAGYGYTF	TGTGCCAGCAGTTCCCGGGGGGCCGGATATGGCTACACCTTC
TRBV14	TRBJ2-7	NA	NA	CASSQTSYEQYF	TGTGCCAGCAGCCAAACTTCCTACGAGCAGTACTTC
TRBV10-1	TRBJ2-3	NA	NA	CASSGEETDTQYF	TGCGCCAGCAGCGGGGAGGAAACAGATACGCAGTATTTT
TRBV7-9	TRBJ1-5	NA	NA	CSSSPGEGHQPQHF	TGTTCCAGCAGCCCGGGAGAGGGGCATCAGCCCCAGCATTTT
TRBV5-6	TRBJ1-6	NA	NA	CASSSLVRGASYNSPLHF	TGTGCCAGCAGCTCCCTGGTTCGGGGTGCCTCCTATAATTCACCCCTCCACTTT
TRBV7-2	TRBJ1-6	NA	TRBD1	CASSPNLGQGDSPLHF	TGTGCCAGCAGCCCTAATCTGGGACAGGGGGATTCACCCCTCCACTTT
TRBV28	TRBJ2-7	NA	NA	CASSLRGGGRAYEQYF	TGTGCCAGCAGTTTAAGGGGAGGCGGCAGGGCCTACGAGCAGTACTTC
TRBV5-6	TRBJ1-5	NA	NA	CASSLSAGASRQPQHF	TGTGCCAGCAGCTTATCGGCGGGGGCGAGCAGACAGCCCCAGCATTTT
TRBV6-5	TRBJ1-4	NA	NA	CASSSRGDGNEKLFF	TGTGCCAGCAGCTCACGCGGGGACGGGAATGAAAAACTGTTTTTT
TRBV5-1	TRBJ1-6	NA	NA	CASSLRSSDSPLHF	TGCGCCAGCAGCTTGCGTAGCTCGGATTCACCCCTCCACTTT
TRBV7-3	TRBJ2-5	NA	TRBD1	CASSSSGQGAWETQYF	TGTGCCAGCAGCTCCAGTGGACAGGGGGCTTGGGAGACCCAGTACTTC
TRBV19	TRBJ1-5	once	NA	CASSIRQPSGPQHF	TGTGCCAGTAGTATTCGGCAACCCTCAGGGCCCCAGCATTTT
TRBV30	TRBJ2-7	NA	NA	CAWGERGTYERYF	TGTGCCTGGGGGGAAAGGGGCACCTACGAGCGGTACTTC
TRBV5-1	TRBJ2-7	NA	TRBD2	CASSLRHAGGSSYEQYF	TGCGCCAGCAGCTTAAGGCACGCGGGGGGTAGCTCCTACGAGCAGTACTTC
TRBV28	TRBJ1-1	NA	NA	CASRRTPNTEAFF	TGTGCCAGCAGACGGACACCCAACACTGAAGCTTTCTTT
TRBV7-3	TRBJ2-1	few	TRBD1	CASSPGQGHNEQFF	TGTGCCAGCAGCCCCGGACAGGGGCACAATGAGCAGTTCTTC
TRBV5-6	TRBJ2-7	NA	NA	CASSSLRSSYEQYF	TGTGCCAGCAGCTCACTACGAAGCTCCTACGAGCAGTACTTC
TRBV6-1	TRBJ1-3	NA	TRBD1	CASSLTGGGNTIYF	TGTGCCAGCAGCTTAACAGGGGGCGGAAACACCATATATTTT
TRBV29-1	TRBJ1-1	NA	NA	CSVESEQGLNTEAFF	TGCAGCGTTGAGTCGGAGCAGGGGTTGAACACTGAAGCTTTCTTT
TRBV10-1	TRBJ2-3	few	TRBD2	CASSPGTSGGVTDTQYF	TGCGCCAGCAGTCCCGGGACTAGCGGGGGTGTAACAGATACGCAGTATTTT
TRBV10-3	TRBJ2-7	NA	TRBD2	CAISDLGAGRNEQYF	TGTGCCATCAGTGATTTAGGAGCGGGAAGGAACGAGCAGTACTTC
TRBV28	TRBJ1-5	NA	NA	CASSSVSSNQPQHF	TGTGCCAGCAGTTCAGTTTCTAGCAATCAGCCCCAGCATTTT
TRBV27	TRBJ2-3	NA	TRBD1	CASSLNRGRDTQYF	TGTGCCAGCAGTCTCAACAGGGGGCGCGATACGCAGTATTTT
TRBV7-6	TRBJ1-1	NA	NA	CASSTGINTEAFF	TGTGCCAGCAGTACAGGGATTAATACTGAAGCTTTCTTT
TRBV5-4	TRBJ1-6	NA	NA	CASSFTKERNSPLHF	TGTGCCAGCAGCTTCACGAAGGAGCGAAATTCACCCCTCCACTTT
TRBV7-9	TRBJ2-7	NA	TRBD1	CASSPYRQGIEVAYF	TGTGCCAGCAGCCCCTACCGACAGGGAATTGAAGTGGCGTACTTC
TRBV11-2	TRBJ1-5	NA	NA	CASSLGHNSNQPQHF	TGTGCCAGCAGCTTAGGGCACAATAGCAATCAGCCCCAGCATTTT
TRBV30	TRBJ2-1	NA	NA	CACRTVNEQFF	TGTGCCTGCAGGACAGTGAATGAGCAGTTCTTC
TRBV9	TRBJ1-5	NA	NA	CASSSTGKGNQPQHF	TGTGCCAGCAGTTCTACAGGGAAGGGCAATCAGCCCCAGCATTTT
TRBV5-4	TRBJ1-1	NA	TRBD1	CASSTEDRGRTEAFF	TGTGCCAGCAGCACCGAGGACAGGGGGCGCACTGAAGCTTTCTTT
TRBV28	TRBJ2-5	NA	NA	CASSRETQYF	TGTGCCAGCAGTCGGGAGACCCAGTACTTC
TRBV25-1	TRBJ2-6	few	NA	CASTAGIGANVLTF	TGTGCCAGCACGGCAGGGATTGGGGCCAACGTCCTGACTTTC
TRBV30	TRBJ1-2	NA	TRBD1	CAVRQGTYGYTF	TGTGCCGTCAGACAGGGCACCTATGGCTACACCTTC